This is a list of T cell receptor beta chains from one sample in a study of T cell repertoires in cytomegalovirus infection. From the reads, TCRdb called clonotypes with MiXCR, one entry per CDR3 protein. The sample lists approximately 270,000 distinct CDR3 sequences, approximately 22% occurring once. These TCRs are of unknown antigen specificity. The material sequenced was cultured PBMCs, taken from culture after CMV antigen stimulation. These receptors came from a human donor in good health (CMV status not recorded). Some clones in this sample may be carry-over from other donors' samples. Both conserved end residues are trimmed from each CDR3. The order of the fields is J gene, V gene, CDR3 protein.

j_gene: TRBJ2-7; v_gene: TRBV7-9; CDR3aa: ASSPTVPWEQY
j_gene: TRBJ2-5; v_gene: TRBV29-1; CDR3aa: SVGIKEETQY
j_gene: TRBJ2-2; v_gene: TRBV2; CDR3aa: AIIRLADMTGELF
j_gene: TRBJ2-2; v_gene: TRBV6-2/TRBV6-3; CDR3aa: ASTLDGSTGELF
j_gene: TRBJ1-5; v_gene: TRBV19; CDR3aa: ASSLPGGSQPQH
j_gene: TRBJ2-3; v_gene: TRBV20-1; CDR3aa: SARDLLASGTVADTQY
j_gene: TRBJ2-1; v_gene: TRBV7-9; CDR3aa: ASSAPGTGVFEQF
j_gene: TRBJ1-2; v_gene: TRBV24-1; CDR3aa: ATSSPRTEDYGYT
j_gene: TRBJ2-7; v_gene: TRBV7-9; CDR3aa: ASSLGLTTTHEQY
j_gene: TRBJ2-3; v_gene: TRBV12-3/TRBV12-4; CDR3aa: ASSWLAADTQY
j_gene: TRBJ2-3; v_gene: TRBV7-2; CDR3aa: ASALAGGGTDTQY
j_gene: TRBJ2-1; v_gene: TRBV29-1; CDR3aa: SVLILYNEQF
j_gene: TRBJ1-3; v_gene: TRBV7-2; CDR3aa: ASSLRGGPYSGNTIY
j_gene: TRBJ2-3; v_gene: TRBV7-6; CDR3aa: ASSNRPEDTQY